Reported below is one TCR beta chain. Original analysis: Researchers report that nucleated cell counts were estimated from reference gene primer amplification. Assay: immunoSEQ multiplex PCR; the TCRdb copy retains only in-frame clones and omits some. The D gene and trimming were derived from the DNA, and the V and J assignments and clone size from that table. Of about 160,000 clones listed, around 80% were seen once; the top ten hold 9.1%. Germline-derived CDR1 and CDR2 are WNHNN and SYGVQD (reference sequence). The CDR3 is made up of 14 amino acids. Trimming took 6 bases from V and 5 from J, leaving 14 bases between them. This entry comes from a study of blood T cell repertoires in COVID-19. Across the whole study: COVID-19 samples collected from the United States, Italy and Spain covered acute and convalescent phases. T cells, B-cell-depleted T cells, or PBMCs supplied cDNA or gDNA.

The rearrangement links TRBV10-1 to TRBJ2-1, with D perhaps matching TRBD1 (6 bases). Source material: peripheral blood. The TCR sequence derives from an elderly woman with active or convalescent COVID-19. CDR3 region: CASSDRPLDNEQFF. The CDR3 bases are TGCGCCAGCAGCGACAGGCCGCTCGACAATGAGCAGTTCTTC.